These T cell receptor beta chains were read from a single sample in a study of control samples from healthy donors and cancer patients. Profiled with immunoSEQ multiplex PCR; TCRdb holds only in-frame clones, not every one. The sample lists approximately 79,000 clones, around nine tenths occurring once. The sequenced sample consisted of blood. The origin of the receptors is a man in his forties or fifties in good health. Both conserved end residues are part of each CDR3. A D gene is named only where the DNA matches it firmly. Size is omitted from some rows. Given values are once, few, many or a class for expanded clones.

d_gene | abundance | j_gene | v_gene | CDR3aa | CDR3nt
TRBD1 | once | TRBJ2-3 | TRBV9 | CASSVGETGSDTQYF | TGTGCCAGCAGCGTTGGGGAGACAGGGTCAGATACGCAGTATTTT
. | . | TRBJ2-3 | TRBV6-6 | CASIRNGQVQDTQYF | TGTGCCAGCATCCGGAATGGGCAGGTTCAAGATACGCAGTATTTT
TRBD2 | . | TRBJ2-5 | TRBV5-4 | CASRTGTSGGQETQYF | TGTGCCAGCAGGACCGGGACTAGCGGGGGACAAGAGACCCAGTACTTC
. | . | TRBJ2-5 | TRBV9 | CASSVRDWYQETQYF | TGTGCCAGCAGCGTACGGGACTGGTACCAAGAGACCCAGTACTTC
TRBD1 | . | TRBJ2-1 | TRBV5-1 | CASRLGTGGIDEQFF | TGCGCCAGCCGCCTCGGGACAGGGGGCATCGATGAGCAGTTCTTC
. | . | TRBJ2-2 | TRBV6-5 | CASRDGQTNTGELFF | TGTGCCAGCAGAGACGGGCAGACGAACACCGGGGAGCTGTTTTTT
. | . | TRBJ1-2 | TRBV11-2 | CASSLDLGDGYTF | TGTGCCAGCAGCTTAGACCTCGGGGATGGCTACACCTTC
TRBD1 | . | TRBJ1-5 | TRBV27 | CASRGTGLHQPQHF | TGTGCCAGCAGGGGGACAGGGCTCCATCAGCCCCAGCATTTT
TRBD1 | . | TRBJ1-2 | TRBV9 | CASSVDRGYGYTF | TGTGCCAGCAGCGTAGACAGGGGCTATGGCTACACCTTC
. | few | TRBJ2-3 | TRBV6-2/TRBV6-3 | CASSLQGTDTQYF | TGTGCCAGCAGTCTACAGGGAACAGATACGCAGTATTTT
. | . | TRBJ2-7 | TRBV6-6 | CASRDSLTHYEQYF | TGTGCCAGCAGGGACAGCCTTACCCACTACGAGCAGTACTTC
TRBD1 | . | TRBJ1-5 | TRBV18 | CASSPSGGHRPQHF | TGTGCCAGCTCACCATCAGGGGGTCATCGGCCCCAGCATTTT
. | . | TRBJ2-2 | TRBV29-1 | CSVEEARRTGELFF | TGCAGCGTTGAAGAGGCTCGACGAACCGGGGAGCTGTTTTTT
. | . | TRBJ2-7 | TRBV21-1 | CASSKHREGYEQYF | TGTGCCAGCAGCAAACACAGGGAGGGCTACGAGCAGTACTTC
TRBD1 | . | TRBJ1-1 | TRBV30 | CASSGGIAEAFF | TGTGCCTCCTCAGGGGGCATAGCTGAAGCTTTCTTT
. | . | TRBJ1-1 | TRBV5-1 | CASSLGPGAGNTEAFF | TGCGCCAGCAGCTTGGGCCCGGGGGCGGGAAACACTGAAGCTTTCTTT
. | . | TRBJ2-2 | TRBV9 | CASSGYAGTTGELFF | TGTGCCAGCAGCGGCTATGCGGGCACCACCGGGGAGCTGTTTTTT
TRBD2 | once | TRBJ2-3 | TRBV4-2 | CASSQDGASGVSTDTQYF | TGTGCCAGCAGCCAAGATGGGGCTAGCGGGGTGAGCACAGATACGCAGTATTTT
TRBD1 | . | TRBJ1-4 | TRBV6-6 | CASRTGGPGEKLFF | TGTGCCAGCAGAACAGGGGGCCCGGGGGAAAAACTGTTTTTT
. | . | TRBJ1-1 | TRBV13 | CASSPAPGAEAFF | TGTGCCAGCAGCCCCGCCCCGGGCGCTGAAGCTTTCTTT
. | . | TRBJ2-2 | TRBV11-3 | CASSATETGELFF | TGTGCCAGCAGTGCAACAGAGACCGGGGAGCTGTTTTTT
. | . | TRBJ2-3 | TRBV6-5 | CASSPTDTQYF | TGTGCCAGCTCCCCCACAGATACGCAGTATTTT
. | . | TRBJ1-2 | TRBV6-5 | CASSYDRRTPFYGYTF | TGTGCCAGCAGTTACGATCGTCGAACCCCCTTTTATGGCTACACCTTC
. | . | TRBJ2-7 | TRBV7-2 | CASSLASGTREQYF | TGTGCCAGCAGCTTAGCTTCAGGGACGAGAGAGCAGTACTTC
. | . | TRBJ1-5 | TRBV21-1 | CASSKVAGRDRYQPQHF | TGTGCCAGCAGCAAAGTCGCTGGCAGGGATCGATATCAGCCCCAGCATTTT
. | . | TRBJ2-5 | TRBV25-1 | CASIASSAETQYF | TGTGCCAGCATTGCCTCGTCAGCAGAGACCCAGTACTTC